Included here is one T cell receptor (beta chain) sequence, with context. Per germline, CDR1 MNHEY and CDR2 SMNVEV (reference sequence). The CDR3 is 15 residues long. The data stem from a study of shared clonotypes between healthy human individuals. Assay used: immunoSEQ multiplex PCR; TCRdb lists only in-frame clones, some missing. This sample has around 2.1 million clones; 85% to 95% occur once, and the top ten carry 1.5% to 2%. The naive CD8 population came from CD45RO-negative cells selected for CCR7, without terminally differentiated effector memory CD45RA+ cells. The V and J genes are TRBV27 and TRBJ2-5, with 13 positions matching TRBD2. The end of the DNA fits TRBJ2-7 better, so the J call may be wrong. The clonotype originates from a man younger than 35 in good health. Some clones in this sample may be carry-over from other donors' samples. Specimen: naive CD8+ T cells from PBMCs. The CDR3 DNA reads TGTGCCAGCAGTTCGACTAGCGGGAGGACGTACGAGCAGTACTTC. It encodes CASSSTSGRTYEQYF.